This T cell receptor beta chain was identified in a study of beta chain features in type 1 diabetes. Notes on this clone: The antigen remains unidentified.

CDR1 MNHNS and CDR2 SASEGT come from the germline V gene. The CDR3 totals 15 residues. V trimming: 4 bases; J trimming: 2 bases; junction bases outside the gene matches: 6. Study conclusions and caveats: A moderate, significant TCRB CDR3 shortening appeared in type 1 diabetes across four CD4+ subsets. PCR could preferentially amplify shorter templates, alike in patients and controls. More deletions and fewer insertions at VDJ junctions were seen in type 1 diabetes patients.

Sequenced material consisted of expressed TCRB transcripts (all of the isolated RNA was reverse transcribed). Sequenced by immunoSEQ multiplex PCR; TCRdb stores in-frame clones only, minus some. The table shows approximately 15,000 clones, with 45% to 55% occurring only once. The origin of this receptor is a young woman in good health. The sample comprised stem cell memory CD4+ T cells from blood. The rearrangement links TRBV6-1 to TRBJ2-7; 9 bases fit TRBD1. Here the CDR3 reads CASSVPGQGTYEQYF. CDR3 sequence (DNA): TGTGCCAGCAGTGTACCGGGACAGGGTACCTACGAGCAGTACTTC.